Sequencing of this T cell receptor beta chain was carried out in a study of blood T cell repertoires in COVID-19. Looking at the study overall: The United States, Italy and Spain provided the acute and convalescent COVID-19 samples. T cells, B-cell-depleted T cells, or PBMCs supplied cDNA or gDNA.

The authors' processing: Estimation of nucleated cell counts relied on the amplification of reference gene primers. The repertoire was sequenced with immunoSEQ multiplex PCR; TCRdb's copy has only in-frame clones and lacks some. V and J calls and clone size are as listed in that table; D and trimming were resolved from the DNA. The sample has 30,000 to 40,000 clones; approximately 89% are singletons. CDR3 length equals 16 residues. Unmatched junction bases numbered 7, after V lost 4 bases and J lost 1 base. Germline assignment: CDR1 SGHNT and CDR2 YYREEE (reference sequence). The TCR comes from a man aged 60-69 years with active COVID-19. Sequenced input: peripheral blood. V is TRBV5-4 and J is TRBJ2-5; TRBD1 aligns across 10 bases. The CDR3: CASSVGTGAVQETQYF. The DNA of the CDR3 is TGTGCCAGCAGCGTAGGGACAGGGGCCGTCCAAGAGACCCAGTACTTC.